The 9 T cell receptor beta chains given below trace back to one sample, sequenced in a study of blood T cell repertoires in COVID-19. Measured with immunoSEQ multiplex PCR; TCRdb has only the in-frame clones, and not every one. Here the sample spans about 80,000 clones, approximately 90% being singletons. The specimen was peripheral blood. All receptors come from an elderly woman with acute or convalescent COVID-19.

The CDR3 DNA follows: TGTGCCAGCAGCCAAGATCAAAGGGGAAGGGATGAGCAGTTCTTC. The encoded protein is CASSQDQRGRDEQFF. The chain combines TRBV3-1 (or the pseudogene TRBV3-2) with TRBJ2-1, with D tentatively TRBD1 (5 bases). Between the trimmed V and J ends, which lost 0 bases and 8 bases, there was a span of 14 bases. The CDR3 sequence is 15 residues long. Per the germline V gene, CDR1 is LGHDT and CDR2 is YNNKEL (reference sequence).

The chain joins TRBV5-1 to TRBJ2-5; D uncertain. CDR1 and CDR2 from the germline V gene are SGHRS and YFSETQ. Trimming removed 7 bases at V and 4 bases at J, with 8 bases between. The CDR3 loop spans 11 amino acids. CDR3 DNA sequence: TGCGCCAGCTCGCCCGGAGAGACCCAGTACTTC. It yields the protein CASSPGETQYF.

The rearrangement links TRBV4-3 to TRBJ2-3, with D unresolved. Trimming cost V 4 bases and J 3 bases, with 8 bases left between them. The CDR3 loop spans 13 amino acids. CDR1 is LGHNA and CDR2 is YSLEER in the germline V gene. The CDR3 is CASSLLRTDTQYF. In DNA, the CDR3 is TGCGCCAGCAGCCTACTGCGGACAGATACGCAGTATTTT.

This chain uses TRBV4-3 with TRBJ1-4; tentatively, D is TRBD1 (6 bases). Trimming removed 0 bases at V and 8 bases at J, with 13 bases between. Germline CDR1 reads LGHNA; CDR2 reads YSLEER. The CDR3 covers 15 residues. CDR3: CASSQEGGLGEKLFF. In DNA, the CDR3 is TGCGCCAGCAGCCAAGAGGGGGGGCTAGGAGAAAAACTGTTTTTT.

J is TRBJ1-1 and V is TRBV5-1, with D possibly being TRBD1 (5 bases). Germline CDR1 and CDR2: SGHRS and YFSETQ. The CDR3 spans 14 residues. V lost 0 bases and J 2 bases, leaving 8 bases between the germline ends. CDR3 DNA: TGCGCCAGCAGCTTGGGGGGCGTCAACACTGAAGCTTTCTTT. This encodes CASSLGGVNTEAFF.

CDR3 region: CASSLRGPVDEQYF. Written as DNA, the CDR3 is TGCGCCAGCAGCTTGAGGGGGCCGGTGGACGAGCAGTACTTC. V gene TRBV5-1 combines with J gene TRBJ2-7; TRBD1 aligns across 7 bases. The CDR3 is made up of 14 amino acids. Per germline, CDR1 SGHRS and CDR2 YFSETQ. V trimming: 1 base; J trimming: 5 bases; junction bases outside the gene matches: 6.

The rearrangement links TRBV14 to TRBJ1-2; perhaps TRBD1 as D (5 bases). Germline CDR1 reads SGHDN; CDR2 reads FVKESK. The CDR3 sequence is 15 residues long. V was trimmed by 3 bases and J by 8 bases, leaving 19 bases between them. Here the CDR3 DNA reads TGTGCCAGCAGCCATCTGAACGGGGGTCGGAGCGGCTACACCTTC. Translating it yields CASSHLNGGRSGYTF.

V usage is TRBV27 and J usage is TRBJ1-1, with 7 bases aligning to TRBD1. V shed 6 bases, J shed 6 bases, and the junction held 7 bases outside the gene matches. The CDR3 totals 13 residues. The V gene's germline CDR1 is MNHEY and CDR2 SMNVEV (reference sequence). In nucleotides, the CDR3 is TGTGCCAGCAGCCAACGCGGGACAGCTGAAGCTTTCTTT. This codes for CASSQRGTAEAFF.

This chain joins TRBV28 and TRBJ1-2; D unclear. Trimming removed 1 base from V and 2 bases from J, with 5 bases in between. The germline gives CDR1 MDHEN, CDR2 SYDVKM. CDR3 length: 13 residues. For the CDR3, the DNA is TGTGCCAGCAGTTTATCTAAAAACTATGGCTACACCTTC. Encoded protein: CASSLSKNYGYTF.